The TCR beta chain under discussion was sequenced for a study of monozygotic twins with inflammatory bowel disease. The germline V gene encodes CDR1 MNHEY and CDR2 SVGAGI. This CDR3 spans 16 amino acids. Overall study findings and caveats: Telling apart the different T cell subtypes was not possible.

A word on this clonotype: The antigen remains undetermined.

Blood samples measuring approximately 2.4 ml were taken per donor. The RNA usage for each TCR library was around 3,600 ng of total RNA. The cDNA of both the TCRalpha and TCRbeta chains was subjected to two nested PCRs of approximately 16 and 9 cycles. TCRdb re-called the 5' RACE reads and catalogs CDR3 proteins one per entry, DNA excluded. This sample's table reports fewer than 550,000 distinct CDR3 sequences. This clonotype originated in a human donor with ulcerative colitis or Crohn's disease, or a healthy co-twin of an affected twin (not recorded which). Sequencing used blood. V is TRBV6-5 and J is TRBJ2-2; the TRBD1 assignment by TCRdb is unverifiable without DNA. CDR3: CPSSFNRDRSTGELFF.